This TCR beta chain was captured by sequencing in a study of T cell repertoires in cytomegalovirus infection. Study-level background: Used in the study were CMV epitopes, some recently identified and HLA-C-restricted, others well-studied and HLA-B-restricted. Evidence of both CMV infection and a matching HLA type came from public TCR beta signatures. Study findings and constraints: Of the TCR beta families, the public ones yielded a cumulative frequency that identified carriers of CMV plus the relevant HLA.

Germline CDR1 and CDR2: SGHNT and YENEEA. The junction had 3 bases not matched to a gene; V was cut back by 4 bases and J by 3 bases. The CDR3 length is 14 residues. TCRdb recomputed calls from the reads with MiXCR, one row per CDR3 protein. The data contain around 55,000 distinct CDR3 sequences, roughly a fifth of them singletons. Note on this clonotype: As yet, its antigen is unknown.

Sequenced material: CD8+ T cells from cultured PBMCs, taken from culture after CMV antigen stimulation. The sequence was obtained from a human donor in good health (CMV status not recorded). Some clones in this sample may be carry-over from other donors' samples. The chain recombines TRBV11-3 with TRBJ1-5; 7 positions match TRBD1. CDR3 sequence (DNA): TGTGCCAGCAGCTCTGGACAGGACAATCAGCCCCAGCATTTT. Its protein product is CASSSGQDNQPQHF.